These 22 T cell receptor beta chains were all obtained from the same sample, sequenced in a study of T-cell reconstitution after alpha-beta-depleted transplantation in children. Unique molecular identifiers featured in how the TCRbeta library was prepared. TCRdb ran MiXCR on the PCR reads and lists one entry per CDR3 protein. The data contain some 600,000 distinct CDR3 sequences, about an eighth of them singletons. Sample: PBMCs, mostly from graft donor cells, taken 360 days after TCRalphabeta/CD19-depleted stem cell transplant. These receptors originate from a male patient younger than 18 who had a stem cell transplant for acute myeloid leukemia, so the T cells may come from the graft donor.

The table lists this clonotype with many counts. DNA for the CDR3: TGTGCCAGCAGCCACGTGACTCAGGAGCAGTTCTTC. Residues: CASSHVTQEQFF. This chain uses TRBV7-9 with TRBJ2-1; no reliable D call. The CDR3 is made up of 12 amino acids. V dropped 5 bases and J dropped 10 bases, with 12 bases sitting between them. Germline CDR1 and CDR2: SEHNR and FQNEAQ (reference sequence).

This clonotype was observed many times. The J gene is TRBJ2-1, the V gene TRBV7-9; D uncertain. This CDR3 has 14 amino acids. Germline V gene data show CDR1 as SEHNR and CDR2 as FQNEAQ (reference sequence). Trimming stripped 7 bases from V and 7 bases from J, with 17 bases between. The CDR3 DNA reads TGTGCCAGCATGGATTGGAACCTCAATAATGAGCAGTTCTTC. Its translation is CASMDWNLNNEQFF.

This clonotype was recorded many times. J is TRBJ2-7 and V is TRBV3-1, with D tentatively TRBD1 or TRBD2 (5 bases each). This CDR3 is built from 15 residues. The V gene lost 0 bases and the J gene lost 2 bases, with 11 bases spanning the gap. Germline V CDR1 and CDR2: LGHDT, YNNKEL (reference sequence). The CDR3: CASSQDPRGPYEQYF. In DNA, the CDR3 is TGTGCCAGCAGCCAAGACCCCCGGGGCCCCTACGAGCAGTACTTC.

Ten or more counts support this clonotype. CDR3 sequence: CASRRAGRQETQYF. The CDR3 DNA follows: TGTGCCAGCAGACGTGCGGGACGTCAAGAGACCCAGTACTTC. The chain has TRBV12-3 or TRBV12-4 and TRBJ2-5; D might be TRBD2 (6 bases). The CDR3 totals 14 residues. V was pared by 6 bases and J by 2 bases, with 13 bases between.

CDR3 amino acids: CASSVALAVTDTQYF. CDR3 sequence (DNA): TGTGCCAGCAGCGTAGCTTTGGCAGTCACAGATACGCAGTATTTT. The V call is TRBV9, the J call TRBJ2-3; D remains unclear. The CDR3 length is 15 residues. Trimming cost V 0 bases and J 2 bases, with 10 bases left between them. Germline V gene lookup returns CDR1 SGDLS and CDR2 YYNGEE.

The V gene is TRBV28, the J gene TRBJ1-3; 7 positions match TRBD1. This CDR3 comprises 16 residues. The V and J ends lost 4 bases and 3 bases, in that order; junction bases with no gene match: 9. The V gene's germline CDR1 is MDHEN and CDR2 SYDVKM. CDR3 sequence: CASSSQPTGIGNTIYF. The DNA for the CDR3 is TGTGCCAGCAGTTCCCAACCGACAGGGATTGGAAACACCATATATTTT.

The chain links TRBV7-2 to TRBJ2-2; 7 bases agree with TRBD2. Germline V gene sequence: CDR1 SGHTA, CDR2 FQGNSA. The CDR3 length is 15 residues. Unmatched junction bases numbered 13, after V lost 10 bases and J lost 5 bases. The CDR3, as DNA: TGTGCCACCTGGGGCGGGAGAGGGTGGACCGGGGAGCTGTTTTTT. As protein: CATWGGRGWTGELFF.

This clonotype appeared a few times. The chain combines TRBV24-1 with TRBJ2-2, with 8 bases matching TRBD1. CDR1 is KGHDR and CDR2 is SFDVKD in the germline V gene. V lost 3 bases and J lost 3; bases outside the gene matches: 11. The CDR3 totals 18 residues. The CDR3 nucleotides are TGTGCCACCAGTGATCACCCCTGGGGGACAGGAGACACCGGGGAGCTGTTTTTT. It is translated as CATSDHPWGTGDTGELFF.

A few counts support this clonotype. V usage is TRBV18 and J usage is TRBJ2-7, with TRBD1 identical over 11 bases. The germline gives CDR1 KGHSH, CDR2 LQKENI. The CDR3 length is 15 residues. Trimming cost V 1 base and J 3 bases; bases outside gene matches: 2. The CDR3 sequence: CASSPLGQGGYEQYF. The CDR3 bases are TGTGCCAGCTCACCACTGGGACAGGGGGGCTACGAGCAGTACTTC.

The V and J genes are TRBV7-2 and TRBJ2-5; 8 bases line up with TRBD2. This CDR3 region has 16 residues. V lost 1 base, J lost 4 bases, and 8 bases stayed unmatched. The germline V gene has CDR1 SGHTA and CDR2 FQGNSA. The CDR3 DNA is TGTGCCAGCAGCTTAGGATCGTCCCGGGGGGGAGAGACCCAGTACTTC. Protein sequence: CASSLGSSRGGETQYF. The complete variable domain, with remaining parts taken from reference TRBV7-2 and TRBJ2-5, reads GAGVSQSPSNKVTEKGKDVELRCDPISGHTALYWYRQSLGQGLEFLIYFQGNSAPDKSGLPSDRFSAERTGGSVSTLTIQRTQQEDSAVYLCASSLGSSRGGETQYFGPGTRLLVL.

The rearrangement uses TRBV7-3 and TRBJ2-1, with TRBD1 matching 11 bases. Germline V gene data show CDR1 as SGHTA and CDR2 as FQGTGA. J gave up 7 bases and V 1 base, and 3 bases lay outside the gene matches. The CDR3 has 15 amino acids. CDR3 nucleotides: TGTGCCAGCAGCTTAAGGACAGGGGGCAGGAATGAGCAGTTCTTC. The encoded protein is CASSLRTGGRNEQFF. The variable domain in full, with the rest retrieved from reference TRBV7-3 and TRBJ2-1, is GAGVSQTPSNKVTEKGKYVELRCDPISGHTALYWYRQSLGQGPEFLIYFQGTGAADDSGLPNDRFFAVRPEGSVSTLKIQRTERGDSAVYLCASSLRTGGRNEQFFGPGTRLTVL.

The V gene is TRBV12-3 or TRBV12-4, the J gene TRBJ2-7; TRBD2 matches at 7 bases. The CDR3 spans 16 residues. Trimming took 3 bases from V and 7 from J; bases not matched to a gene: 15. The CDR3 region is CASSLGSGKFPPEQYF. For the CDR3, the DNA is TGTGCCAGCAGTTTGGGCAGCGGGAAGTTCCCTCCTGAGCAGTACTTC.

The rearrangement links TRBV6-1 to TRBJ1-5, with D hard to call. Germline-derived CDR1 and CDR2 are MNHNS and SASEGT. Trimming removed 4 bases at V and 5 bases at J, with 3 bases between. The CDR3 is made up of 11 amino acids. This chain's CDR3 is CASSGHQPQHF. In DNA, the CDR3 is TGTGCCAGCAGTGGACATCAGCCCCAGCATTTT.

The chain carries TRBV7-9 and TRBJ2-1; TRBD1 or TRBD2 may be the D gene (5 bases each). Germline loops: CDR1 SEHNR, CDR2 FQNEAQ (reference sequence). The V and J ends lost 4 bases and 9 bases respectively, with 13 bases between them. The CDR3 has 13 residues. CDR3 residues: CASSSSRDGEQFF. CDR3 in DNA: TGTGCCAGCAGCTCCTCCAGGGACGGTGAGCAGTTCTTC.

This clonotype was seen a few times. The rearrangement uses TRBV3-1 and TRBJ2-3; D tentatively fits TRBD1 or TRBD2 (5 bases each). Germline lookup yields CDR1 LGHDT and CDR2 YNNKEL (reference sequence). V lost 0 bases and J lost 2, with 12 bases in between. This CDR3 is built from 16 residues. CDR3 bases: TGTGCCAGCAGCCAAGAACGGGACGGACCCACAGATACGCAGTATTTT. Translation: CASSQERDGPTDTQYF.

The CDR3 DNA is TGTGCCAGCAGCTTGGCCCTTCGGGCCCAAGAGACCCAGTACTTC. Amino acids: CASSLALRAQETQYF. The rearrangement joins TRBV5-8 to TRBJ2-5; the D is unclear. The CDR3 runs to 15 residues. The V end was cut by 0 bases, the J end by 1 base, with 10 bases between. The germline gives CDR1 SGHTS, CDR2 YDEGEE.

This chain links TRBV7-4 with TRBJ2-7; tentative D call: TRBD1 (6 bases). Germline lookup yields CDR1 SGHVT and CDR2 SQSDAQ. CDR3 length: 15 amino acids. The V end was cut by 2 bases, the J end by 2 bases, with 13 bases between. The CDR3 region is CASSLKRTETYEQYF. The CDR3 coding sequence is TGTGCCAGCAGCTTAAAGAGGACAGAGACCTACGAGCAGTACTTC.

This clonotype has only a few counts. This chain uses TRBV19 with TRBJ2-1; 10 bases are shared with TRBD2. The trim removed 7 bases at V and 9 bases at J, leaving 6 bases unmatched. CDR3 length equals 13 residues. The germline gives CDR1 LNHDA, CDR2 SQIVND (reference sequence). The CDR3 DNA reads as TGTGCCAGTACGGTGAGCGGGAGGGTTGAGCAGTTCTTC. It is translated as CASTVSGRVEQFF.

J is TRBJ2-7 and V is TRBV28; D might be TRBD1 (6 bases). CDR3 length: 14 amino acids. Trimming stripped 6 bases from V and 4 bases from J, with 16 bases between. Germline V gene sequence: CDR1 MDHEN, CDR2 SYDVKM. The CDR3 DNA reads as TGTGCCAGCAGACCCTTGGACAGTGCGTACGAGCAGTACTTC. Its translation: CASRPLDSAYEQYF.

The J gene is TRBJ2-7, the V gene TRBV6-2 or TRBV6-3, with no clear D. The CDR3 runs to 12 residues. The germline CDR1 and CDR2 sequences are MNHEY and SVGEGT. V dropped 2 bases and J dropped 4 bases, with 6 bases sitting between them. The CDR3 sequence: CASSYRLYEQYF. The CDR3 DNA follows: TGTGCCAGCAGTTACCGGTTATACGAGCAGTACTTC.

The chain uses TRBV12-3 or TRBV12-4 and TRBJ2-7; tentatively, D is TRBD2 (6 bases). The V end lost 7 bases, the J end lost 1 base, and 14 bases lay between the germline ends. The CDR3 has 14 amino acids. CDR3 loop: CASKLMLASYEQYF. CDR3 nucleotide sequence: TGTGCCAGCAAGCTCATGCTAGCGTCCTACGAGCAGTACTTC.

The V gene is TRBV5-1, the J gene TRBJ2-1; the D gene is possibly TRBD2 (6 bases). The CDR3 is made up of 14 amino acids. Germline CDR1 reads SGHRS; CDR2 reads YFSETQ. V lost 7 bases and J lost 3, with 14 bases in between. For the CDR3, the DNA is TGCGCCAGCTGGGGCGGGACCATCTACAATGAGCAGTTCTTC. It codes for CASWGGTIYNEQFF.